This T cell receptor (beta chain) was retrieved from a study of blood T cell repertoires in COVID-19. Original methodology: Using reference gene primer amplification, nucleated cell counts were estimated. Profiling relied on immunoSEQ multiplex PCR, and the TCRdb table lists in-frame clones only, not all of them. The D gene and trimming were derived from the DNA, and the V and J assignments and clone size from that table. Of tens of thousands of clones listed, 78% are singletons. The sample taken for sequencing was peripheral blood. The sequence came from a human donor in a cohort sampled during active COVID-19.

In DNA form, the CDR3 reads TGTGCCAGCAGCTCGGGACAGTTAGAGACCCAGTACTTC. It specifies CASSSGQLETQYF. This sequence joins TRBV13 and TRBJ2-5, with TRBD1 matching over 7 bases. This CDR3 contains 13 residues. With 4 bases clipped from V and 4 bases from J, the junction kept 3 bases outside the gene matches. The V gene's germline CDR1 is PRHDT and CDR2 FYEKMQ (reference sequence). The complete variable domain, with remaining parts taken from reference TRBV13 and TRBJ2-5, reads AAGVIQSPRHLIKEKRETATLKCYPIPRHDTVYWYQQGPGQDPQFLISFYEKMQSDKGSIPDRFSAQQFSDYHSELNMSSLELGDSALYFCASSSGQLETQYFGPGTRLLVL.